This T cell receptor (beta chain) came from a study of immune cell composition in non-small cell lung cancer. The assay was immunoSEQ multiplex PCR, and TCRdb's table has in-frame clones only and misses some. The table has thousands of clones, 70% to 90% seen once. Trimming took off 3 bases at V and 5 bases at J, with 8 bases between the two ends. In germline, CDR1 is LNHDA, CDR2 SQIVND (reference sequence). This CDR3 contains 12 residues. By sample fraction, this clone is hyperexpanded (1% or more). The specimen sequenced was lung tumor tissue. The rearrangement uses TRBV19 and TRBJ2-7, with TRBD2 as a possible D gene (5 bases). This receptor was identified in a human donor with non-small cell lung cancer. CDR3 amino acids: CASSISGNEQYF. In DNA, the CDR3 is TGTGCCAGTAGTATTTCGGGGAACGAGCAGTACTTC.